These 23 T cell receptor beta chains came from one sample sequenced in a study of CD8 T cells in Susac syndrome. Reverse transcription of about 0.45 to 1 ug RNA used random hexamers. TCRdb reprocessed the immunoSEQ multiplex PCR reads via MiXCR and lists one record per CDR3 protein. The sample lists 95,000 to 150,000 distinct CDR3 sequences, just under 95% seen once, with about 0.28% in the top ten. Sequenced material: CD8+ T cells from PBMCs. The receptors were sampled from a human donor with Susac syndrome.

The genes are TRBV7-9 and TRBJ2-1; D may be TRBD1 or TRBD2 (6 bases each). Germline V gene data show CDR1 as SEHNR and CDR2 as FQNEAQ (reference sequence). The CDR3 has 13 amino acids. Trimming left V 6 bases short and J 9 bases short, with 15 bases between. The CDR3 DNA reads as TGTGCCAGCAGATATGGGGGGCTTGGTGAGCAGTTCTTC. It is translated as CASRYGGLGEQFF.

The chain carries TRBV9 and TRBJ1-2; TRBD1 matches at 11 bases. This CDR3 contains 15 residues. The junction had 7 bases not matched to a gene; V was cut back by 4 bases and J by 5 bases. Looked up from germline, CDR1 is SGDLS and CDR2 is YYNGEE. The CDR3 DNA is TGTGCCAGCAGCCCCCCCGGGACAGGGGGATATGGCTACACCTTC. Translation: CASSPPGTGGYGYTF. The whole variable domain, filled in from reference TRBV9 and TRBJ1-2, reads DSGVTQTPKHLITATGQRVTLRCSPRSGDLSVYWYQQSLDQGLQFLIQYYNGEERAKGNILERFSAQQFPDLHSELNLSSLELGDSALYFCASSPPGTGGYGYTFGSGTRLTVV.

The chain couples TRBV29-1 to TRBJ2-1; 9 nucleotides match TRBD2. The CDR3 covers 13 residues. Germline assignment: CDR1 SQVTM and CDR2 ANQGSEA. With 6 bases clipped from V and 2 bases from J, the junction kept 2 bases outside the gene matches. The CDR3 bases are TGCAGCGTCGCTAGCGGGGCCTACAATGAGCAGTTCTTC. Amino acids: CSVASGAYNEQFF.

The chain carries TRBV9 and TRBJ2-1, with D tentatively TRBD1 or TRBD2 (6 bases each). The V and J ends lost 0 bases and 2 bases respectively, with 12 bases between them. Germline values: CDR1 SGDLS, CDR2 YYNGEE. This CDR3 is built from 16 residues. CDR3: CASSVEFGGPYNEQFF. Here the CDR3 DNA reads TGTGCCAGCAGCGTAGAATTTGGGGGGCCCTACAATGAGCAGTTCTTC. The variable domain in full, with the rest retrieved from reference TRBV9 and TRBJ2-1, is DSGVTQTPKHLITATGQRVTLRCSPRSGDLSVYWYQQSLDQGLQFLIQYYNGEERAKGNILERFSAQQFPDLHSELNLSSLELGDSALYFCASSVEFGGPYNEQFFGPGTRLTVL.

The chain links TRBV7-7 to TRBJ2-1, with 10 bases matching TRBD1. J was trimmed by 6 bases and V by 3 bases; bases with no gene match: 5. Germline V lookup: CDR1 SSHAT, CDR2 FNYEAQ (reference sequence). The CDR3 extends over 15 amino acids. The CDR3 coding sequence is TGTGCCAGCAGCTTGGGACAGGGGTCAGGCAATGAGCAGTTCTTC. Amino acid sequence: CASSLGQGSGNEQFF.

J is TRBJ1-2 and V is TRBV27, with D possibly TRBD1 on 5 matching bases. CDR3 length: 13 residues. V was trimmed by 8 bases and J by 6 bases, leaving 16 bases between them. From germline, CDR1 is MNHEY and CDR2 SMNVEV (reference sequence). The CDR3 here is CASGSRGGDGYTF. The CDR3 DNA is TGTGCCAGCGGATCCCGGGGGGGAGATGGCTACACCTTC.

The rearrangement joins TRBV9 to TRBJ2-5; TRBD1 agrees at 9 bases. Trimming took 6 bases from V and 3 from J; bases not matched to a gene: 3. The CDR3 extends over 13 amino acids. Germline lookup yields CDR1 SGDLS and CDR2 YYNGEE. This CDR3 reads CASTRQGEETQYF. The CDR3 DNA reads as TGTGCCAGCACCAGACAGGGGGAAGAGACCCAGTACTTC.

The V and J genes are TRBV6-1 and TRBJ2-3; no clear D gene. CDR3 length equals 13 residues. Trimming removed 8 bases at V and 4 bases at J, with 13 bases between. Per germline, CDR1 MNHNS and CDR2 SASEGT. CDR3 in DNA: TGTGCCAGCTCCTACGGGCCCTCAGATACGCAGTATTTT. It specifies CASSYGPSDTQYF.

V usage is TRBV30 and J usage is TRBJ2-7; a possible D gene is TRBD2 (5 bases). Germline assignment: CDR1 GTSNPN and CDR2 SVGIG (reference sequence). Trimming shortened V by 2 bases and J by 6 bases, and 11 bases separated the two germline ends. This CDR3 has 12 amino acids. CDR3 sequence: CAWSQVRVEQYF. The CDR3 DNA sequence: TGTGCCTGGAGTCAAGTGAGGGTCGAGCAGTACTTC. The whole variable domain, filled in from reference TRBV30 and TRBJ2-7, reads SQTIHQWPATLVQPVGSPLSLECTVEGTSNPNLYWYRQAAGRGLQLLFYSVGIGQISSEVPQNLSASRPQDRQFILSSKKLLLSDSGFYLCAWSQVRVEQYFGPGTRLTVT.

This chain uses TRBV4-1 with TRBJ2-3; TRBD1 matches 7 bases. The CDR3 runs 13 residues. Germline V gives CDR1 MGHRA, CDR2 YSYEKL. V gave up 6 bases and J gave up 6 bases; unmatched junction bases: 6. The CDR3: CASRSQGPDTQYF. CDR3 in DNA: TGCGCCAGCAGGTCACAGGGGCCGGATACGCAGTATTTT.

This CDR3 reads CASSFPKGTQYF. The DNA for the CDR3 is TGTGCCAGCAGTTTCCCCAAAGGGACCCAGTACTTC. The V call is TRBV12-3 or TRBV12-4, the J call TRBJ2-5, with D uncertain. Trimming took off 3 bases at V and 7 bases at J, with 9 bases between the two ends. CDR3 length: 12 residues.

The CDR3 loop is CSVDGRGEETQYF. DNA for the CDR3: TGCAGCGTTGATGGACGCGGAGAGGAGACCCAGTACTTC. The chain carries TRBV29-1 and TRBJ2-5; no firm D call. The CDR3 covers 13 residues. V lost 3 bases and J 5 bases, leaving 13 bases between the germline ends. Germline loops: CDR1 SQVTM, CDR2 ANQGSEA. Using reference TRBV29-1 and TRBJ2-5 for the parts outside the CDR3, the full variable domain is SAVISQKPSRDICQRGTSLTIQCQVDSQVTMMFWYRQQPGQSLTLIATANQGSEATYESGFVIDKFPISRPNLTFSTLTVSNMSPEDSSIYLCSVDGRGEETQYFGPGTRLLVL.

This rearrangement joins TRBV29-1 to TRBJ2-1; unclear D gene. The length of the CDR3 is 11 residues. With 0 bases removed from V and 6 bases from J, the gap between germline ends came to 3 bases. CDR1 and CDR2 from the germline V gene are SQVTM and ANQGSEA. The CDR3 reads CSVEESNEQFF. DNA for the CDR3: TGCAGCGTTGAAGAGTCCAATGAGCAGTTCTTC.

V usage is TRBV5-4 and J usage is TRBJ1-2, with 7 positions matching TRBD1. Trimming took 0 bases from V and 6 from J; bases not matched to a gene: 5. The CDR3 totals 14 residues. Germline V gene lookup returns CDR1 SGHNT and CDR2 YYREEE (reference sequence). CDR3 residues: CASSLVQGGDGYTF. The CDR3 nucleotides read TGTGCCAGCAGCTTGGTGCAGGGGGGGGATGGCTACACCTTC. Full variable domain (remainder filled in from reference TRBV5-4 and TRBJ1-2): ETGVTQSPTHLIKTRGQQVTLRCSSQSGHNTVSWYQQALGQGPQFIFQYYREEENGRGNFPPRFSGLQFPNYSSELNVNALELDDSALYLCASSLVQGGDGYTFGSGTRLTVV.

This chain links TRBV7-6 with TRBJ1-4; perhaps TRBD1 as D (5 bases). Germline lookup yields CDR1 SGHVS and CDR2 FNYEAQ. The V gene lost 4 bases and the J gene lost 8 bases, with 17 bases spanning the gap. The CDR3 runs to 15 residues. The CDR3 DNA is TGTGCCAGCAGCTCGCCCGGGACCATGGGGGAAAAACTGTTTTTT. Amino acids: CASSSPGTMGEKLFF.

This chain uses TRBV7-6 with TRBJ2-1, with TRBD2 identical over 7 bases. This CDR3 has 15 amino acids. In germline, CDR1 is SGHVS, CDR2 FNYEAQ. V lost 1 base, J lost 3 bases, and 3 bases stayed unmatched. The CDR3 here is CASSLERDYYNEQFF. The CDR3 bases are TGTGCCAGCAGCTTAGAAAGGGACTACTACAATGAGCAGTTCTTC.

The gene calls are TRBV29-1 and TRBJ2-2; the match to TRBD1 covers 8 bases. With 5 bases clipped from V and 7 bases from J, the junction kept 3 bases outside the gene matches. This CDR3 comprises 12 residues. The V gene's germline CDR1 is SQVTM and CDR2 ANQGSEA. In nucleotides, the CDR3 is TGCAGCGTTTCAGGGGGCGTCGGGGAGCTGTTTTTT. Amino acid sequence: CSVSGGVGELFF.

The J gene is TRBJ2-3, the V gene TRBV2; D possibly corresponds to TRBD2 (7 bases). Trimming stripped 2 bases from V and 5 bases from J, with 20 bases between. This CDR3 contains 17 residues. Germline-derived CDR1 and CDR2 are SNHLY and FYNNEI. The CDR3, as DNA: TGTGCCAGCAGTGAAAGGTCCGGCGGGGGCGCGATAGATACGCAGTATTTT. This sequence encodes CASSERSGGGAIDTQYF.

This clonotype was seen once. The V and J genes are TRBV20-1 and TRBJ2-7; D may be TRBD1 (6 bases). This CDR3 is built from 13 residues. Germline V CDR1 and CDR2: DFQATT, SNEGSKA (reference sequence). Trimming took 5 bases from V and 2 from J, leaving 13 bases between them. The chain's CDR3 is CSAVTDSTYEQYF. DNA for the CDR3: TGCAGTGCTGTTACGGACAGCACCTACGAGCAGTACTTC.

The chain joins TRBV25-1 to TRBJ2-5; TRBD2 might be the D (5 bases). The CDR3 loop spans 13 amino acids. V was shortened by 1 base and J by 4 bases, with 7 bases between the two germline ends. Per germline, CDR1 MGHDK and CDR2 SYGVNS. CDR3 DNA: TGTGCCAGCAGTGAATCCAGCGGAGAGACCCAGTACTTC. This translates into CASSESSGETQYF.

The chain recombines TRBV18 with TRBJ2-7; the match to TRBD1 covers 11 bases. V trimming: 0 bases; J trimming: 4 bases; junction bases outside the gene matches: 2. Germline V gene lookup returns CDR1 KGHSH and CDR2 LQKENI. The CDR3 contains 15 residues. CDR3 loop: CASSPPGQGAYEQYF. The CDR3 nucleotides are TGTGCCAGCTCACCACCCGGACAGGGGGCTTACGAGCAGTACTTC.

This clonotype was observed a single time. V gene TRBV14 combines with J gene TRBJ2-5; 7 bases fit TRBD1. The ends lost 5 bases at V and 7 bases at J; junction bases unmatched: 7. This CDR3 is built from 13 residues. The germline CDR1 and CDR2 sequences are SGHDN and FVKESK. CDR3 loop: CASSMGQSGTQYF. CDR3 coding DNA: TGTGCCAGCAGCATGGGACAGAGTGGGACCCAGTACTTC.

The gene calls are TRBV20-1 and TRBJ2-1, with 12 bases matching TRBD2. Germline values: CDR1 DFQATT, CDR2 SNEGSKA (reference sequence). The CDR3 totals 15 residues. The V gene end was trimmed by 0 bases and the J gene end by 9 bases; junction bases not matched to a gene: 6. The CDR3 region is CSARDGLAGGPEQFF. The CDR3 nucleotides read TGCAGTGCTAGAGATGGCCTAGCGGGGGGGCCTGAGCAGTTCTTC.